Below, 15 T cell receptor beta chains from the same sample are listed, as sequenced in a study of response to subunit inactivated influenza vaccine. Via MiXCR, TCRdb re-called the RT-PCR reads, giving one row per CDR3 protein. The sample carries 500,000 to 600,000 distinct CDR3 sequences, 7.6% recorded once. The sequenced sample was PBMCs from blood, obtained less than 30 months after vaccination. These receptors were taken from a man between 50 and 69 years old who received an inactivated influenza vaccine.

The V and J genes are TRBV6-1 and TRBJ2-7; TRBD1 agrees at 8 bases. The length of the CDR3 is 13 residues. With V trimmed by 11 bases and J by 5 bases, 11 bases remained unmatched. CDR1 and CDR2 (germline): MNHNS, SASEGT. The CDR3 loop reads CAGSRDRPDEQYF. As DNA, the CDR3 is TGTGCCGGCTCCCGGGACAGGCCCGACGAGCAGTACTTC.

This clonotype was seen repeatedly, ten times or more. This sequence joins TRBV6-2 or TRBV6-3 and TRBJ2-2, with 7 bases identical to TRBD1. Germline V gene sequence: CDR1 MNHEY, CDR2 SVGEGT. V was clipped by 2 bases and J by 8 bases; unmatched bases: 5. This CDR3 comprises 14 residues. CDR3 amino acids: CASSYLTGPGELFF. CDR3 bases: TGTGCCAGCAGTTACCTGACAGGGCCAGGGGAGCTGTTTTTT.

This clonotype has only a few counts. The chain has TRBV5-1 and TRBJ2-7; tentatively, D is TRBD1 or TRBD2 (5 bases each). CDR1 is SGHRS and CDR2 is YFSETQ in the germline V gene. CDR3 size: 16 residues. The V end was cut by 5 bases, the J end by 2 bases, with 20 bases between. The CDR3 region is CASRLIDPGRPYEQYF. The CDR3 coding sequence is TGCGCCAGCAGACTGATCGACCCGGGGCGCCCCTACGAGCAGTACTTC.

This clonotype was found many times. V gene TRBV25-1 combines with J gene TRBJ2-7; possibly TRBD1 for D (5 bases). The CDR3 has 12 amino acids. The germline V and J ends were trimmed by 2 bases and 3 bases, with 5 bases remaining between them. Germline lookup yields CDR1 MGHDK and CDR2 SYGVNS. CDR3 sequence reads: CASSETGYEQYF. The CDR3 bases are TGTGCCAGCAGTGAAACAGGCTACGAGCAGTACTTC.

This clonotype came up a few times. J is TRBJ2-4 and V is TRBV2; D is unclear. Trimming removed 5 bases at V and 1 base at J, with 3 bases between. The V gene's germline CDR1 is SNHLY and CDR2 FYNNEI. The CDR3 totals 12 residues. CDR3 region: CASSSAKNIQYF. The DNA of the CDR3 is TGTGCCAGCAGTAGTGCCAAAAACATTCAGTACTTC.

The CDR3 nucleotides read TGTGCCATCAGTGAGTCGTGGGGGACAGCTAACTATGGCTACACCTTC. Protein product: CAISESWGTANYGYTF. The rearrangement uses TRBV10-3 and TRBJ1-2; 7 bases are shared with TRBD1. The CDR3 length is 16 residues. CDR1 is ENHRY and CDR2 is SYGVKD in the germline V gene. Unmatched junction bases numbered 4, after V lost 0 bases and J lost 0 bases.

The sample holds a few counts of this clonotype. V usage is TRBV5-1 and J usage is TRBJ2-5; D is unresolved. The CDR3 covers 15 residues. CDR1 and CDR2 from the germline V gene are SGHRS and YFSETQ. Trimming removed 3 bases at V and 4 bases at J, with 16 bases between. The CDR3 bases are TGCGCCAGCAGCTCATCGGGTGGGCGAGGAGAGACCCAGTACTTC. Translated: CASSSSGGRGETQYF.

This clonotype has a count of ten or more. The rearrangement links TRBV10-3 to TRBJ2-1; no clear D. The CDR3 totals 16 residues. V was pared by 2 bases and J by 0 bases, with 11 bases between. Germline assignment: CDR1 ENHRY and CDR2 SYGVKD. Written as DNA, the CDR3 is TGTGCCATCAGTGAGCAAGGCCCCAGCTCCTACAATGAGCAGTTCTTC. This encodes CAISEQGPSSYNEQFF.

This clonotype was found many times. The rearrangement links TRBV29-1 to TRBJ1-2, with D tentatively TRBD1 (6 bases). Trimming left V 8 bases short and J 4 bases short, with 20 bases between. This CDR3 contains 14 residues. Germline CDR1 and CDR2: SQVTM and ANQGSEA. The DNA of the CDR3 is TGCAGCAGCGTAGTTACGGAGGGGGGCTATGGCTACACCTTC. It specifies CSSVVTEGGYGYTF.

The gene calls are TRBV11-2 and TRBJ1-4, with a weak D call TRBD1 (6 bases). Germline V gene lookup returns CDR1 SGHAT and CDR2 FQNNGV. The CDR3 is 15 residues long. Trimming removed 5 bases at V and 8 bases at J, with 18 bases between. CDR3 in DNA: TGTGCCAGCAGCCCCTCCGGGGGCTTGGGAGAAAAACTGTTTTTT. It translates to CASSPSGGLGEKLFF.

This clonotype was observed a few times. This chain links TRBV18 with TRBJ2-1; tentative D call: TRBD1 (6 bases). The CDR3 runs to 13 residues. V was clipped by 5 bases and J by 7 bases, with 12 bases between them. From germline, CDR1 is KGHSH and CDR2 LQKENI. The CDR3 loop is CASSSFTGNEQFF. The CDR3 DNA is TGTGCCAGCTCATCTTTCACAGGGAATGAGCAGTTCTTC.

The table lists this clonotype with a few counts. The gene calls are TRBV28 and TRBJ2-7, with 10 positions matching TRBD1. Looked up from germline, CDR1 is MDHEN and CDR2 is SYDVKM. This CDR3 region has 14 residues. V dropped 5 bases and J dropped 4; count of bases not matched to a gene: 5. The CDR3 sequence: CASSPWDRGYEQYF. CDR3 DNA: TGTGCCAGCAGTCCCTGGGACAGGGGTTACGAGCAGTACTTC.

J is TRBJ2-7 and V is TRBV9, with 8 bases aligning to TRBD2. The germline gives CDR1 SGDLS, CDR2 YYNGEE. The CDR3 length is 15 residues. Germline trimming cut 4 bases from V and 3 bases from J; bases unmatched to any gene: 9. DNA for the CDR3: TGTGCCAGCAGCCAGAGCGGGAGTAGTAGCTACGAGCAGTACTTC. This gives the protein CASSQSGSSSYEQYF.

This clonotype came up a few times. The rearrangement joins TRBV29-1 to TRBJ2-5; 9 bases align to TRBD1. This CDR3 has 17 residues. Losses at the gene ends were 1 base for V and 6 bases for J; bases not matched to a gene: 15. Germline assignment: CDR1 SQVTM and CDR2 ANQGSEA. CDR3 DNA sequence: TGCAGCGTTGAAGGGGCCATTAACAGGGGGCGGAAGCAGACCCAGTACTTC. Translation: CSVEGAINRGRKQTQYF.

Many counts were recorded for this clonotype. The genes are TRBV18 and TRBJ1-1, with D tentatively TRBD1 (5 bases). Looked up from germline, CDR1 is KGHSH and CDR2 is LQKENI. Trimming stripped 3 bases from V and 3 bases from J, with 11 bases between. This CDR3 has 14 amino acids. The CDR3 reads CASSPVRGYTEAFF. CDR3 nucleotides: TGTGCCAGCTCACCGGTGCGGGGGTACACTGAAGCTTTCTTT.